The 28 T cell receptor beta chains listed next were all sequenced from one sample in a study of CDR3 diversity in severe acne. MiXCR, run by TCRdb on the PCR reads, gives a single entry per CDR3 protein. The sample carries 97,000 or so distinct CDR3 sequences, around 56% recorded once. The specimen sequenced was blood. The receptors here all came from a male donor with acne.

This clonotype was detected only a few times. The chain recombines TRBV7-3 with TRBJ1-6, with a weak D call TRBD1 (5 bases). Trimming left V 0 bases short and J 8 bases short, with 11 bases between. Germline V CDR1 and CDR2: SGHTA, FQGTGA. This CDR3 contains 15 residues. The CDR3 DNA reads as TGTGCCAGCAGCTTAACGGGGGGGAGTCATTCACCCCTCCACTTT. Translated: CASSLTGGSHSPLHF.

This clonotype was seen ten or more times. The chain employs TRBV5-8 and TRBJ1-3; D is uncertain. V lost 1 base, J lost 3 bases, and 8 bases lay in between. CDR1 is SGHTS and CDR2 is YDEGEE in the germline V gene. There are 14 residues in the CDR3. The CDR3 region has the DNA TGTGCCAGCAGCTTGCGGGGTGGTGGAAACACCATATATTTT. Translating it yields CASSLRGGGNTIYF.

This clonotype was recorded at least ten times. The chain joins TRBV11-1 to TRBJ1-2; D not resolved. The CDR3 runs 14 residues. CDR1 SGHAT and CDR2 FQDESV come from the germline V gene (reference sequence). The germline V and J ends were trimmed by 2 bases and 2 bases, with 9 bases remaining between them. The DNA of the CDR3 is TGTGCCAGCAGCTTAAACAGTATGAACTATGGCTACACCTTC. This encodes CASSLNSMNYGYTF.

This clonotype appeared many times. The V gene is TRBV10-2, the J gene TRBJ2-7; no firm D call. Trimming took 0 bases from V and 2 from J, leaving 8 bases between them. The length of the CDR3 is 14 residues. Germline assignment: CDR1 WSHSY and CDR2 SAAADI. The CDR3 coding sequence is TGCGCCAGCAGTGAGTCAGGGCCCGCCTACGAGCAGTACTTC. It specifies CASSESGPAYEQYF.

V usage is TRBV19 and J usage is TRBJ2-2; D may be TRBD1 or TRBD2 (5 bases each). Germline CDR1 LNHDA, CDR2 SQIVND (reference sequence). Trimming took off 10 bases at V and 6 bases at J, with 9 bases between the two ends. This CDR3 spans 11 amino acids. The DNA of the CDR3 is TGTGCCACGCAGGGACCCGGGGAGCTGTTTTTT. This sequence encodes CATQGPGELFF.

This clonotype showed up many times. This chain links TRBV30 with TRBJ2-7; D uncertain. The CDR3 spans 16 residues. Trimming removed 0 bases at V and 0 bases at J, with 15 bases between. Germline CDR1 GTSNPN, CDR2 SVGIG (reference sequence). The CDR3 DNA reads TGTGCCTGGAGTGTACTTTCGGCCACAAGCTCCTACGAGCAGTACTTC. It yields the protein CAWSVLSATSSYEQYF.

This clonotype has a single count. The chain couples TRBV10-2 to TRBJ2-5, with D uncertain. Trimming removed 8 bases from V and 1 base from J, with 20 bases in between. This CDR3 comprises 16 residues. The germline gives CDR1 WSHSY, CDR2 SAAADI. The DNA for the CDR3 is TGCGCCAGCCGCGCGTTTTGGGCGGACCCCCAAGAGACCCAGTACTTC. Translating gives CASRAFWADPQETQYF.

Many counts were recorded for this clonotype. This chain links TRBV25-1 with TRBJ1-4; D is uncertain. The CDR3 totals 11 residues. V lost 2 bases and J 11 bases, leaving 6 bases between the germline ends. The V gene's germline CDR1 is MGHDK and CDR2 SYGVNS. In DNA, the CDR3 is TGTGCCAGCAGTGAAGGGTGGAAACTGTTTTTT. This codes for CASSEGWKLFF.

V is TRBV10-2 and J is TRBJ2-5; unclear D gene. CDR3 length: 11 residues. Germline V lookup: CDR1 WSHSY, CDR2 SAAADI. Trimming pared 6 bases from V and 3 bases from J, leaving 5 bases between. The CDR3 spells CASRDEETQYF. The CDR3 DNA follows: TGCGCCAGCAGGGATGAAGAGACCCAGTACTTC.

The count of this clonotype is one. V gene TRBV11-2 combines with J gene TRBJ2-3; TRBD2 aligns across 9 bases. The germline gives CDR1 SGHAT, CDR2 FQNNGV. The CDR3 has 12 amino acids. V dropped 7 bases and J dropped 10; count of bases not matched to a gene: 6. CDR3 bases: TGTGCCAGCACTAGCGGGACTATGTCGCAGTATTTT. This sequence encodes CASTSGTMSQYF.

Many counts were recorded for this clonotype. This sequence joins TRBV5-1 and TRBJ2-3, with 7 bases fitting TRBD1. The CDR3 is made up of 16 amino acids. V lost 4 bases, J lost 1 base, and 9 bases stayed unmatched. Germline CDR1 and CDR2: SGHRS and YFSETQ. As DNA, the CDR3 is TGCGCCAGCAGCGCCCAAACAGGGGATGGCACAGATACGCAGTATTTT. Its translation: CASSAQTGDGTDTQYF.

In its sample, this clonotype was seen many times. The rearrangement uses TRBV20-1 and TRBJ1-2; D is possibly TRBD1 (5 bases). V was cut by 3 bases and J by 4 bases, with 12 bases left in between. The CDR3 runs 13 residues. In germline, CDR1 is DFQATT, CDR2 SNEGSKA (reference sequence). In DNA form, the CDR3 reads TGCAGTGCTAGTTGGGGGATCGGCTATGGCTACACCTTC. It translates to CSASWGIGYGYTF.

The V gene is TRBV20-1, the J gene TRBJ2-3; TRBD1 aligns across 12 bases. After removal of 3 bases from V and 3 bases from J, the junction contained 10 bases not matched to a gene. Per germline, CDR1 DFQATT and CDR2 SNEGSKA (reference sequence). The CDR3 extends over 17 amino acids. This CDR3 reads CSASRAGTGGATDTQYF. In DNA, the CDR3 is TGCAGTGCTAGTCGGGCCGGGACAGGGGGCGCGACAGATACGCAGTATTTT.

Turning to this clonotype: One base away lies a much larger clone, so this may be a sequencing read error. This rearrangement joins TRBV11-2 to TRBJ2-7, with unresolved D. The CDR3 totals 15 residues. CDR1 SGHAT and CDR2 FQNNGV come from the germline V gene. Trimming took 5 bases from V and 3 from J, leaving 17 bases between them. The CDR3 nucleotides read TGTGCCAGCAGCCTAGGCTTAGGGAAGATCTACGAGCAGTACTTC. Amino acid sequence: CASSLGLGKIYEQYF.

V usage is TRBV15 and J usage is TRBJ2-7; D perhaps matches TRBD1 (8 bases). Germline lookup yields CDR1 LNHNV and CDR2 YYDKDF (reference sequence). With 4 bases removed from V and 0 bases from J, the gap between germline ends came to 16 bases. The CDR3 extends over 16 amino acids. Here the CDR3 DNA reads TGTGCCACCAGCAACACAGGGGGGGGTGGCTCCTACGAGCAGTACGTC. This gives the protein CATSNTGGGGSYEQYV.

By share, this clonotype ranks as medium-sized. V usage is TRBV19 and J usage is TRBJ2-3; 8 bases fit TRBD1. This CDR3 has 13 amino acids. The V segment lost 7 bases and the J segment 3 bases; nucleotides outside the gene matches: 3. Germline-derived CDR1 and CDR2 are LNHDA and SQIVND (reference sequence). CDR3 residues: CASNRGITDTQYF. The CDR3 DNA reads as TGTGCCAGTAACAGGGGGATTACAGATACGCAGTATTTT.

This clonotype has only a few counts. The gene calls are TRBV4-2 and TRBJ2-3, with a tentative D call TRBD1 (5 bases). The germline V gene encodes CDR1 LGHNA and CDR2 YNFKEQ. V was pared by 1 base and J by 5 bases, with 22 bases between. The CDR3 has 18 residues. DNA for the CDR3: TGTGCCAGCAGCCAAGGCGAGTTCAGGGCAGGGATAGGAGATACGCAGTATTTT. Residues: CASSQGEFRAGIGDTQYF.

This clonotype was recorded many times. The chain employs TRBV7-9 and TRBJ2-7, with D unresolved. Germline V gives CDR1 SEHNR, CDR2 FQNEAQ (reference sequence). The CDR3 length is 14 residues. V was cut by 3 bases and J by 5 bases, with 14 bases left in between. CDR3 region: CASSFLRFGDEQYF. The CDR3 DNA follows: TGTGCCAGCAGCTTTTTGAGGTTTGGAGACGAGCAGTACTTC. The variable domain in full, completed from reference TRBV7-9 and TRBJ2-7, reads DTGVSQNPRHKITKRGQNVTFRCDPISEHNRLYWYRQTLGQGPEFLTYFQNEAQLEKSRLLSDRFSAERPKGSFSTLEIQRTEQGDSAMYLCASSFLRFGDEQYFGPGTRLTVT.

The chain employs TRBV25-1 and TRBJ1-6; TRBD1 might be the D (6 bases). V lost 3 bases and J 5 bases, leaving 11 bases between the germline ends. The CDR3 extends over 15 amino acids. Germline V gene data show CDR1 as MGHDK and CDR2 as SYGVNS. CDR3: CASSDIQGDNSPLHF. CDR3 bases: TGTGCCAGCAGTGATATACAGGGAGATAATTCACCCCTCCACTTT.

The chain uses TRBV7-8 and TRBJ1-3; D is unclear. The ends were cut back, 2 bases at V and 3 bases at J, with 11 bases in the middle. Germline CDR1 reads SGHVS; CDR2 reads FQNEAQ. CDR3 length equals 15 residues. As DNA, the CDR3 is TGTGCCAGCAGCTTACAGAGCGCTCTTGGAAACACCATATATTTT. It encodes CASSLQSALGNTIYF.

This clonotype was detected a few times. CDR3 nucleotide sequence: TGTGCCAGCAGCTTCAAAACCTCCACTGAAGCTTTCTTT. The encoded protein is CASSFKTSTEAFF. The chain joins TRBV11-2 to TRBJ1-1; no definite D call. The germline V gene has CDR1 SGHAT and CDR2 FQNNGV. This CDR3 is 13 amino acids long. V was clipped by 3 bases and J by 4 bases, with 9 bases between them.

Concerning this clonotype: A much larger clone is a single base away; this may be a read error. The V gene is TRBV29-1, the J gene TRBJ2-1; 7 bases are shared with TRBD1. Per the germline V gene, CDR1 is SQVTM and CDR2 is ANQGSEA. The CDR3 has 19 residues. CDR3 in amino acids: CGVLPYLGTELSSYNEQFF. The DNA for the CDR3 is TGCGGCGTTCTGCCCTATCTCGGGACAGAACTTTCAAGTTACAATGAGCAGTTCTTC.

Details on this clonotype: Sequence at one end of the junction differs from germline and may be a read error. The genes are TRBV5-1 and TRBJ2-1; 7 positions match TRBD2. The CDR3 is made up of 15 amino acids. CDR1 and CDR2 (germline): SGHRS, YFSETQ. Here the CDR3 DNA reads TGCGCCAGCAGCTCTACGGGAGGCTCCCACAATGAGCAGTTCTTC. Protein: CASSSTGGSHNEQFF.

The genes are TRBV15 and TRBJ2-7; TRBD2 matches at 8 bases. CDR3 length: 15 amino acids. J was trimmed by 6 bases and V by 3 bases; bases with no gene match: 10. Looked up from germline, CDR1 is LNHNV and CDR2 is YYDKDF (reference sequence). In nucleotides, the CDR3 is TGTGCCACCAGCAGCGCGAGCGGGAGAGGCTCCGAGCAGTACTTC. Translated, it gives CATSSASGRGSEQYF.

This chain joins TRBV29-1 and TRBJ1-1; 7 bases agree with TRBD1. CDR3 length: 13 amino acids. Germline-derived CDR1 and CDR2 are SQVTM and ANQGSEA. The V segment lost 5 bases and the J segment 1 base; nucleotides outside the gene matches: 4. CDR3 DNA: TGCAGCGTTACCGGGACAGCGAACACTGAAGCTTTCTTT. This gives the protein CSVTGTANTEAFF.

In its sample, this clonotype was seen many times. This chain links TRBV7-9 with TRBJ2-3, with 11 nucleotides matching TRBD2. CDR1 SEHNR and CDR2 FQNEAQ come from the germline V gene (reference sequence). Losses at the gene ends were 3 bases for V and 4 bases for J; bases not matched to a gene: 0. This CDR3 contains 14 residues. The CDR3 loop reads CASSFSGRADTQYF. The CDR3 nucleotides are TGTGCCAGCAGCTTTAGCGGGAGGGCAGATACGCAGTATTTT.

This chain uses TRBV25-1 with TRBJ1-2; D unclear. The CDR3 has 13 residues. From germline, CDR1 is MGHDK and CDR2 SYGVNS. V lost 3 bases and J lost 2, with 7 bases in between. The CDR3 is CASSEQQNYGYTF. CDR3 DNA sequence: TGTGCCAGCAGTGAGCAACAGAACTATGGCTACACCTTC.

The gene calls are TRBV20-1 and TRBJ1-3, with unresolved D. This CDR3 spans 12 amino acids. Trimming took 2 bases from V and 4 from J, leaving 6 bases between them. Looked up from germline, CDR1 is DFQATT and CDR2 is SNEGSKA (reference sequence). CDR3 sequence reads: CSARSAGNTIYF. The CDR3 bases are TGCAGTGCTAGATCAGCCGGAAACACCATATATTTT.